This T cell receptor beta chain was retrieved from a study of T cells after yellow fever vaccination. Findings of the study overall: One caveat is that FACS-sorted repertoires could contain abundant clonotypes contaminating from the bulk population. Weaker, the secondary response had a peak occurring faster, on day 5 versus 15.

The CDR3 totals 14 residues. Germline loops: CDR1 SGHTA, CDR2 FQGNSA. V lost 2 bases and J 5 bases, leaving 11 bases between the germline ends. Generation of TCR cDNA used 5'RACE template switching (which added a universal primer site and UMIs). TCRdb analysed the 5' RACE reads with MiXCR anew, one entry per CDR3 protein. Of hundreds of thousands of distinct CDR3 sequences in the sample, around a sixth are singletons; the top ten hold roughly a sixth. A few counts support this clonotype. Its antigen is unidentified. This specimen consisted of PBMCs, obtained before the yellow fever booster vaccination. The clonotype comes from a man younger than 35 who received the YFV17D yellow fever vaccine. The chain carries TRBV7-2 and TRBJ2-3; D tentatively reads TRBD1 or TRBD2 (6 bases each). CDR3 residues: CASSLLGGKDTQYF. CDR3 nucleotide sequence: TGTGCCAGCAGCTTACTGGGGGGCAAAGATACGCAGTATTTT.